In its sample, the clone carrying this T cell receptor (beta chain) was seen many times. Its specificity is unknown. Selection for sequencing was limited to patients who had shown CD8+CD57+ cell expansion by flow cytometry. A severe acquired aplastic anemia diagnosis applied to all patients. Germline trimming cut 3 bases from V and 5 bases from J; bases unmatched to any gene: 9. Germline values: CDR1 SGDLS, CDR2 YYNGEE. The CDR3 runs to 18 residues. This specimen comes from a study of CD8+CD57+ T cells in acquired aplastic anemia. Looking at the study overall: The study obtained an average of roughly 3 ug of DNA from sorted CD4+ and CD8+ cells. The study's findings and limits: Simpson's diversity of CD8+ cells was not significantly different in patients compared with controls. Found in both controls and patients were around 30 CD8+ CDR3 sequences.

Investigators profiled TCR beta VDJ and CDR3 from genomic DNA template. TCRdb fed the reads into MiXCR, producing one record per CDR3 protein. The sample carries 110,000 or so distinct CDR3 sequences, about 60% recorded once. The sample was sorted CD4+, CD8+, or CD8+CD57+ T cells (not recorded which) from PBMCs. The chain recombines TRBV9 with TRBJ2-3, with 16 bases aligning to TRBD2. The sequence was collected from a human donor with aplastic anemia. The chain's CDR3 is CASSAPVGTSGGGDTQYF. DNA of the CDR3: TGTGCCAGCAGCGCTCCGGTAGGGACTAGCGGGGGGGGAGATACGCAGTATTTT.